This entry lists 19 T cell receptor beta chains sequenced from one sample in a study of CD8 T cells in Susac syndrome. RNA amounts of roughly 0.45 to 1 ug underwent reverse transcription with random hexamers. One entry per CDR3 protein results from TCRdb running MiXCR on the immunoSEQ multiplex PCR reads. This sample carries 210,000 or so distinct CDR3 sequences, 94% of them seen once, and the ten largest clones take around 0.15%. Sequences were obtained from CD4+ T cells from PBMCs. These receptors came from a human donor with Susac syndrome.

The chain uses TRBV20-1 and TRBJ2-7; D is unresolved. Per the germline V gene, CDR1 is DFQATT and CDR2 is SNEGSKA (reference sequence). The V and J ends lost 3 bases and 3 bases respectively, with 6 bases between them. The CDR3 covers 11 residues. The CDR3 nucleotides are TGCAGTGCTAGTCCCGTCTACGAGCAGTACTTC. It translates to CSASPVYEQYF.

The V and J genes are TRBV20-1 and TRBJ2-4, with D possibly being TRBD1 (5 bases). V was clipped by 0 bases and J by 4 bases, with 16 bases between them. The CDR3 is 16 amino acids. Germline assignment: CDR1 DFQATT and CDR2 SNEGSKA (reference sequence). The CDR3 coding sequence is TGCAGTGCTAGAGATATCGTGGCAGGGCGAAAAAACATTCAGTACTTC. Translated: CSARDIVAGRKNIQYF.

There are a few counts of this clonotype. V gene TRBV4-3 combines with J gene TRBJ2-7, with TRBD1 matching 9 bases. The CDR3 runs 15 residues. The junction had 5 bases not matched to a gene; V was cut back by 0 bases and J by 5 bases. CDR1 is LGHNA and CDR2 is YSLEER in the germline V gene. DNA of the CDR3: TGCGCCAGCAGCCAAGATTTGGACAGGGGCAACGAGCAGTACTTC. Amino acids: CASSQDLDRGNEQYF.

This clonotype was counted a single time. This chain joins TRBV6-5 and TRBJ2-7; 9 positions agree with TRBD1. Germline CDR1 reads MNHEY; CDR2 reads SVGAGI. CDR3 length: 14 residues. With V trimmed by 6 bases and J by 3 bases, 6 bases remained unmatched. Written as DNA, the CDR3 is TGTGCCAGCAGCCCCGGACAGGGGTACTACGAGCAGTACTTC. Its protein is CASSPGQGYYEQYF.

This chain joins TRBV6-6 and TRBJ2-7, with 7 nucleotides matching TRBD1. This CDR3 has 15 residues. Per the germline V gene, CDR1 is MNHNY and CDR2 is SVGAGI (reference sequence). After removal of 7 bases from V and 2 bases from J, the junction contained 11 bases not matched to a gene. The CDR3 here is CASNERGQFPYEQYF. CDR3 DNA: TGTGCCAGCAATGAACGGGGACAGTTCCCCTACGAGCAGTACTTC.

This sequence joins TRBV27 and TRBJ1-1, with no clear D. V was shortened by 2 bases and J by 5 bases, with 15 bases between the two germline ends. The CDR3 has 15 amino acids. CDR1 is MNHEY, CDR2 SMNVEV, per germline (reference sequence). The CDR3 DNA reads as TGTGCCAGCAGTTTAGTAGCGGCCGAGGATACTGAAGCTTTCTTT. Protein sequence: CASSLVAAEDTEAFF.

The gene calls are TRBV12-3 or TRBV12-4 and TRBJ1-1; D is undetermined. The V gene lost 5 bases and the J gene lost 3 bases, with 10 bases spanning the gap. The CDR3 has 13 residues. In DNA form, the CDR3 reads TGTGCCAGCAGTCGGGAGTCGCACACTGAAGCTTTCTTT. Protein: CASSRESHTEAFF.

The V gene is TRBV7-8, the J gene TRBJ2-1; D tentatively fits TRBD1 or TRBD2 (6 bases each). This CDR3 region has 13 residues. Germline assignment: CDR1 SGHVS and CDR2 FQNEAQ. The V end lost 5 bases, the J end lost 7 bases, and 12 bases lay between the germline ends. CDR3 residues: CASSRGEMNEQFF. In DNA form, the CDR3 reads TGTGCCAGCAGCAGGGGGGAGATGAATGAGCAGTTCTTC.

The CDR3 sequence is CASSSPGLGTYGYTF. The CDR3 nucleotides read TGTGCCAGCAGTTCACCGGGACTCGGGACGTATGGCTACACCTTC. The chain uses TRBV6-5 and TRBJ1-2, with a possible D match to TRBD1 (5 bases). V lost 4 bases and J lost 5, with 17 bases in between. This CDR3 comprises 15 residues. The germline V gene encodes CDR1 MNHEY and CDR2 SVGAGI.

This chain connects TRBV6-6 to TRBJ1-6, with D uncertain. Germline lookup yields CDR1 MNHNY and CDR2 SVGAGI (reference sequence). This CDR3 has 13 residues. The CDR3 reads CGLRSSYNSPLHF. CDR3 nucleotides: TGTGGGCTAAGGAGCTCCTATAATTCACCCCTCCACTTT.

As for this clonotype: The junction departs from the called germline gene at one end, perhaps through a read error. V gene TRBV7-7 combines with J gene TRBJ2-5; maybe TRBD1 (6 bases). Germline V gene lookup returns CDR1 SSHAT and CDR2 FNYEAQ (reference sequence). The CDR3 is made up of 14 amino acids. The CDR3 nucleotides are TGTGCTAGCAGCTTAACAGGGACGGCAGAGACCCAGTACTTC. Translation gives CASSLTGTAETQYF.

The CDR3 reads CASSLGPYRSNQPQHF. CDR3 sequence (DNA): TGTGCCAGCAGCTTAGGTCCCTACAGGAGCAATCAGCCCCAGCATTTT. This sequence joins TRBV7-8 and TRBJ1-5; D possibly corresponds to TRBD1 (5 bases). Germline V CDR1 and CDR2: SGHVS, FQNEAQ. This CDR3 has 16 amino acids. V was trimmed by 1 base and J by 1 base, leaving 11 bases between them.

The gene calls are TRBV3-1 and TRBJ2-3; TRBD1 matches 7 bases. The germline gives CDR1 LGHDT, CDR2 YNNKEL (reference sequence). The CDR3 runs 16 residues. With V trimmed by 0 bases and J by 3 bases, 6 bases remained unmatched. CDR3 residues: CASSQDISGQTDTQYF. CDR3 in DNA: TGTGCCAGCAGCCAAGATATCTCGGGACAGACAGATACGCAGTATTTT.

The J gene is TRBJ1-5, the V gene TRBV12-3 or TRBV12-4; weak D call: TRBD1 (5 bases). Trimming pared 5 bases from V and 0 bases from J, leaving 14 bases between. The CDR3 consists of 16 residues. CDR3 in amino acids: CASSPSGGRSNQPQHF. Written as DNA, the CDR3 is TGTGCCAGCAGTCCCTCGGGGGGTCGTAGCAATCAGCCCCAGCATTTT.

The V gene is TRBV10-3, the J gene TRBJ1-2; tentative D call: TRBD1 (5 bases). Per germline, CDR1 ENHRY and CDR2 SYGVKD. V dropped 1 base and J dropped 5 bases, with 11 bases sitting between them. This CDR3 region has 14 residues. This chain's CDR3 is CAISEFGTEYGYTF. The CDR3 nucleotides read TGTGCCATCAGTGAGTTCGGGACTGAATATGGCTACACCTTC.

This clonotype was detected only a few times. The junction departs from germline at one end; a sequencing error may be responsible. The CDR3 DNA reads as TGTGCTAGCAGTTTAGCGGGGGAAGGAAGGAACACTGAAGCTTTCTTT. This encodes CASSLAGEGRNTEAFF. The chain has TRBV12-3 or TRBV12-4 and TRBJ1-1, with D tentatively TRBD1 (5 bases). This CDR3 has 16 residues.

This chain connects TRBV4-3 to TRBJ1-2; a possible D gene is TRBD1 (5 bases). Germline loops: CDR1 LGHNA, CDR2 YSLEER. Trimming shortened V by 0 bases and J by 1 base, and 9 bases separated the two germline ends. The CDR3 is 15 amino acids. CDR3 loop: CASSQDQGRNYGYTF. The DNA for the CDR3 is TGCGCCAGCAGCCAAGATCAGGGCCGTAACTATGGCTACACCTTC.

This chain uses TRBV20-1 with TRBJ1-2; TRBD1 matches 12 bases. V trimming: 1 base; J trimming: 5 bases; junction bases outside the gene matches: 5. The CDR3 has 15 residues. Germline assignment: CDR1 DFQATT and CDR2 SNEGSKA (reference sequence). CDR3 sequence: CSARVRDRGQYGYTF. The CDR3 region has the DNA TGCAGTGCTAGAGTACGGGACAGGGGGCAATATGGCTACACCTTC.

The rearrangement links TRBV20-1 to TRBJ1-6; 8 nucleotides agree with TRBD1. This CDR3 contains 16 residues. Germline trimming cut 2 bases from V and 5 bases from J; bases unmatched to any gene: 8. The germline V gene has CDR1 DFQATT and CDR2 SNEGSKA (reference sequence). CDR3 bases: TGCAGTGCTAGATCCGCCAGGGGGCTGGATAATTCACCCCTCCACTTT. Amino acids: CSARSARGLDNSPLHF.